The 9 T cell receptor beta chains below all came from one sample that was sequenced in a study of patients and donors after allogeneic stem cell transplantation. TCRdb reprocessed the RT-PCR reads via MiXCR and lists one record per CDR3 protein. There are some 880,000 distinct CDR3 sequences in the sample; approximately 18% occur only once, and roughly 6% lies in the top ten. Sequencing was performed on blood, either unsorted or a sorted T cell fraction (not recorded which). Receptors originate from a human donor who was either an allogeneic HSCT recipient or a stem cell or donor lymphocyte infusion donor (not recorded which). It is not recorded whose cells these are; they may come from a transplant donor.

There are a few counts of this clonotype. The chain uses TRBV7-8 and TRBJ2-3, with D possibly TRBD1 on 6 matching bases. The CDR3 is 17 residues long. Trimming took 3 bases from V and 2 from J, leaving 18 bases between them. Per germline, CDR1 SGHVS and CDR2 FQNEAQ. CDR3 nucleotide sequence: TGTGCCAGCAGCTTTCTAACAGGGCCAGGGGCCACAGATACGCAGTATTTT. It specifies CASSFLTGPGATDTQYF.

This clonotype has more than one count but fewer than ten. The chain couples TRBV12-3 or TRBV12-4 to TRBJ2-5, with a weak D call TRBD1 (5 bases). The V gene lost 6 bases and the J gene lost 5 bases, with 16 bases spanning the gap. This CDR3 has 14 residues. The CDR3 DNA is TGTGCCAGCAGCCACAAGGGCCCAGGGGAGACCCAGTACTTC. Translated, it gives CASSHKGPGETQYF.

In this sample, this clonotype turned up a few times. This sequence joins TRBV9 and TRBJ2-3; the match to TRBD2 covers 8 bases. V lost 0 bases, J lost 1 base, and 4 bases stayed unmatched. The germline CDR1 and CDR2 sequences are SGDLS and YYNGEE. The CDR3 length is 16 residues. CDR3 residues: CASSVEAGGGTDTQYF. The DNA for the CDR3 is TGTGCCAGCAGCGTAGAGGCCGGGGGGGGCACAGATACGCAGTATTTT.

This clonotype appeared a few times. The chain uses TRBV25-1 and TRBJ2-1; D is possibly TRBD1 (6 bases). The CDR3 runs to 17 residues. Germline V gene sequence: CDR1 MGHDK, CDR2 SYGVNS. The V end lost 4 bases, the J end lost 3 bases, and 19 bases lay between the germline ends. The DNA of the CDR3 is TGTGCCAGCAGTGGACCACAGGGAATCTTGCACTACAATGAGCAGTTCTTC. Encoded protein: CASSGPQGILHYNEQFF.

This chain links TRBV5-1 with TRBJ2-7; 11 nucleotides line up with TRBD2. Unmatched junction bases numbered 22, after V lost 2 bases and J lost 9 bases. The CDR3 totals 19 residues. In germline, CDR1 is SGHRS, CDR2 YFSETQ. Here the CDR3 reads CASSFGRRGTSGGVLGQYF. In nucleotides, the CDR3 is TGCGCCAGCAGCTTTGGACGGAGGGGGACTAGCGGAGGGGTCCTGGGGCAGTACTTC.

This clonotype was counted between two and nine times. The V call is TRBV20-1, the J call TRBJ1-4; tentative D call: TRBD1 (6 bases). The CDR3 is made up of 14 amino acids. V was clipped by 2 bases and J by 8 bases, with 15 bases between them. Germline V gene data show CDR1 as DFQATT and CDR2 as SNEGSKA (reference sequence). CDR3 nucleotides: TGCAGTGCTAGAATTACAGGGCAGAAGGAAAAACTGTTTTTT. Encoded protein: CSARITGQKEKLFF.

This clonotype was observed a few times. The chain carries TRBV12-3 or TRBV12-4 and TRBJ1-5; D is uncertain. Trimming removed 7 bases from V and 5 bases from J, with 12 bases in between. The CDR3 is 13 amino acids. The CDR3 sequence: CASTLGRHQPQHF. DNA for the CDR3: TGTGCCAGCACCCTGGGGAGACATCAGCCCCAGCATTTT.

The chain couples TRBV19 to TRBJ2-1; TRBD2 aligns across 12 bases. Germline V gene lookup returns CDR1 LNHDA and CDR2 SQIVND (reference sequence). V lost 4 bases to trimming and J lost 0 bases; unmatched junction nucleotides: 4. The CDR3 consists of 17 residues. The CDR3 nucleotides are TGTGCCAGTAGTACGCAGACTAGCGGGAGCTCCTACAATGAGCAGTTCTTC. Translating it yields CASSTQTSGSSYNEQFF.

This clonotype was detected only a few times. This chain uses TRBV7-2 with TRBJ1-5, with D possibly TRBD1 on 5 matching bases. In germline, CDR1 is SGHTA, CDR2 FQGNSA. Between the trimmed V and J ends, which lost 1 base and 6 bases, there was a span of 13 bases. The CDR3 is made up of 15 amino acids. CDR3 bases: TGTGCCAGCAGCTTAGTCAGGGATCGACCTCAGCCCCAGCATTTT. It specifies CASSLVRDRPQPQHF.